A selection of T cell receptor beta chains follows, all from one sample in a study of breast tumors, draining lymph nodes, adjacent tissues. TCRdb redid the calling of the multiplex PCR reads with MiXCR, one entry per CDR3 protein. The data contain about 200,000 distinct CDR3 sequences, over 25% of them singletons. The sequencing input was axillary lymph node tissue. These receptors were collected from a female donor with breast cancer. Some clones in this sample may be carry-over from other donors' samples. Both conserved end residues are part of each CDR3. The D gene is left open where the match is weak. Clone size, where shown, is once, few, many, or a class for clones that have expanded.

j_call | clone_size | d_call | v_call | cdr3_nt | cdr3_aa
TRBJ1-6 | NA | NA | TRBV7-9 | TGTGCCAGCAGCTTAGGAGGGGTCGGCTCGGGCACACCCCTCCACTTT | CASSLGGVGSGTPLHF
TRBJ2-1 | few | TRBD1 | TRBV7-2 | TGTGCCAGCTCACCCCAACAGGGGGCCTCCTACAATGAGCAGTTCTTC | CASSPQQGASYNEQFF
TRBJ1-4 | NA | NA | TRBV2 | TGTGCCAGCAAAGGAGGGGGAGGCAATGAAAAACTGTTTTTT | CASKGGGGNEKLFF
TRBJ2-1 | many | NA | TRBV7-3 | TGTGCCAGCAGCTCGTCCAGCGGAGAGCAGTTCTTC | CASSSSSGEQFF
TRBJ2-7 | many | NA | TRBV7-9 | TGTGCCAGCAGCCTCAACACGCTGCTCGAGCAGTACTTC | CASSLNTLLEQYF
TRBJ2-5 | many | NA | TRBV9 | TGTGCCAGCAGCGCCTTGGGGGGGGGCACGCCAGAGACCCAGTACTTC | CASSALGGGTPETQYF
TRBJ2-3 | many | TRBD1 | TRBV7-9 | TGTGCCAGCAGCTCCACAGGGGAAGATACGCAGTATTTT | CASSSTGEDTQYF
TRBJ2-5 | many | TRBD2 | TRBV20-1 | TGCAGTGCTAGACTAGCGGGAGGCCGGGTACAAGAGACCCAGTACTTC | CSARLAGGRVQETQYF
TRBJ2-3 | many | NA | TRBV30 | TGTGCCTGGAGTCGAGATACGCAGTATTTT | CAWSRDTQYF
TRBJ2-2 | many | NA | TRBV19 | TGTGCCAGTAGTATGAATGGGGGGAGTAACACCGGGGAGCTGTTTTTT | CASSMNGGSNTGELFF
TRBJ1-3 | NA | NA | TRBV7-9 | TGTGCCAGCAGCCGGACCTTGAGCTCTGGAAACACCATATATTTT | CASSRTLSSGNTIYF
TRBJ2-2 | many | NA | TRBV7-9 | TGTGCCAGCAGCTTAGATGGGCGGGGCACCGGGGAGCTGTTTTTT | CASSLDGRGTGELFF
TRBJ2-2 | many | NA | TRBV5-1 | TGCGCCAGCGGGGAACAGGTGACCGGGGAGCTGTTTTTT | CASGEQVTGELFF
TRBJ2-1 | many | TRBD2 | TRBV9 | TGTGCCAGCAGCGTAGGCGGGAGCCGGAATGAGCAGTTCTTC | CASSVGGSRNEQFF
TRBJ2-3 | NA | TRBD2 | TRBV6-6 | TGTGCCAGCAGTTACCCACCGGCGGGAGATGTCGGGGGTACGCAGTATTTT | CASSYPPAGDVGGTQYF
TRBJ1-2 | NA | NA | TRBV12-3/TRBV12-4 | TGTGCCAGCAGCTTAGCGGAGGGACCAGGGGTTAACTATGGCTACACCTTC | CASSLAEGPGVNYGYTF
TRBJ2-7 | many | NA | TRBV20-1 | TGCAGTGCTAGTGGGGTAAGGGCAGGGACACTCTACGAGCAGTACTTC | CSASGVRAGTLYEQYF
TRBJ1-5 | once | NA | TRBV7-2 | TGTGCCAGCAGCCCTACCAGCAGAGCAACAGATACGCAGCATTTT | CASSPTSRATDTQHF
TRBJ1-4 | NA | NA | TRBV25-1 | TGTGCCACCGGGGGTGAAAAACTGTTTTTT | CATGGEKLFF
TRBJ2-7 | NA | NA | TRBV11-2 | TGTGCCAGCAGCTTAGATATGGGATACGAGCAGTACTTC | CASSLDMGYEQYF
TRBJ1-3 | NA | NA | TRBV18 | TGTGCCAGCTCGCCTTCTCCGGGACCTGGAAACACCATATATTTT | CASSPSPGPGNTIYF
TRBJ2-5 | many | TRBD2 | TRBV20-1 | TGCAGTGCTGAGGGGACTAGCGTGGAGACCCAGTACTTC | CSAEGTSVETQYF
TRBJ2-5 | many | TRBD2 | TRBV18 | TGTGCCAGCTCACCACCCCTAGCGGAAAAAGAGACCCAGTACTTC | CASSPPLAEKETQYF
TRBJ2-5 | once | NA | TRBV5-1 | TGCGCCAGCACTGCCGGGACACTCCAAGACACCCAGTACTTC | CASTAGTLQDTQYF
TRBJ1-6 | many | NA | TRBV30 | TGTGCCTGGACTGGGAATAATTCACCCCTCCACTTT | CAWTGNNSPLHF
TRBJ2-7 | NA | NA | TRBV6-6 | TGTGCCTGCAGTCACTCGATAGGGGGGCTCAACGAGCAGTACTTC | CACSHSIGGLNEQYF
TRBJ2-6 | many | TRBD2 | TRBV12-3/TRBV12-4 | TGTGCCAGCAGTTCCGGACTAGCGGGAGGTGGGGCCAACGTCCTGACTTTC | CASSSGLAGGGANVLTF
TRBJ2-2 | once | TRBD2 | TRBV2 | TGTGCCAGCAGTGAGGCAAGCCAGACGGACTCTAGCGGCGATGGGAACGGGGGCGGGGAGCTGTTTTTT | CASSEASQTDSSGDGNGGGELFF
TRBJ2-2 | many | TRBD2 | TRBV11-2 | TGTGCCAGCAGCTTCCAGGTCCCTACGGGGGGCACCGGGGAGCTGTTTTTT | CASSFQVPTGGTGELFF
TRBJ2-2 | many | TRBD2 | TRBV7-2 | TGTGCCAGCAGCTTGGGACTAGCGGCAACCGGGGAGCTGTTTTTT | CASSLGLAATGELFF
TRBJ2-5 | many | TRBD2 | TRBV19 | TGTGCCAGCGGAAGGACTAGCGGGACCGAGACCCAGTACTTC | CASGRTSGTETQYF
TRBJ2-3 | many | NA | TRBV2 | TGTGCCAGCAGTGACACTAGCACAGATACGCAGTATTTT | CASSDTSTDTQYF